Here is one T cell receptor (beta chain) with its context. Its cognate antigen is unknown. This entry belongs to a study of PD-1 blockade in classical Hodgkin lymphoma. Trimming took 4 bases from V and 1 from J, leaving 12 bases between them. Germline V gene data show CDR1 as SGHAT and CDR2 as FQNNGV. The CDR3 covers 15 residues. Clones were sequenced by immunoSEQ multiplex PCR, and TCRdb holds only the in-frame ones, with some missing. This sample has about 14,000 clones, with about 91% found just once. Study results and limitations: TCR diversity at baseline was reported to be reduced in newly diagnosed patients relative to healthy donors.

Time point given: newly diagnosed, previously untreated cHL patient sample. Researchers pulled CD8+ T cells out of thawed PBMCs using magnetic negative selection. Untreated, newly diagnosed classical Hodgkin lymphoma PBMCs served for comparison. This clonotype was obtained from a human donor with classical Hodgkin lymphoma. Source material: CD8+ T cells from blood. The chain joins TRBV11-2 to TRBJ2-3; D might be TRBD2 (5 bases). CDR3 amino acids: CASSSGEGGTDTQYF. The CDR3 DNA follows: TGTGCCAGCAGCTCCGGAGAGGGTGGCACAGATACGCAGTATTTT.